This T cell receptor beta chain was recovered during a study of T cells in Graves' hyperthyroidism and ophthalmopathy (dated by TCRdb to between 2019 and 2020). With respect to the entire study: Peripheral blood was collected at initial diagnosis, before any treatment. The 90 or so discovery patients were randomly split 7:3 into training and test sets. Prospective prediction of ophthalmopathy was tested in an independent validation cohort consisting of 18 to 20 hyperthyroidism patients and some 16 patients who later progressed to ophthalmopathy. According to the paper, TCR Vbeta CDR3 sequencing was carried out on over 130 peripheral blood samples, which came from over 40 ophthalmopathy, approximately 78 hyperthyroidism and approximately 17 progressor patients. After blood sampling, hyperthyroidism patients were treated with methimazole at a starting dose of 30 mg daily, and ophthalmopathy patients were treated with high-dose intravenous methylprednisolone. To identify distinguishing TCR V-J signatures, a discovery cohort of about 100 patients was used, comprising 43 with Graves' ophthalmopathy and around 60 with stable Graves' hyperthyroidism. In several Graves' hyperthyroidism patients, the study also compared T-cell repertoires from thyroid tissue with T-cell repertoires from blood. The research as a whole found: In validation, progression to ophthalmopathy was predicted by the model with 65% to 71% sensitivity and approximately 78% specificity, a median of approximately 6.5 months before onset. A 13 V-J signature model separated ophthalmopathy from stable hyperthyroidism, with about 88% sensitivity and 81% to 82% specificity in cross-validation and 80%/75% in testing. Sample size was not statistically predetermined, and blinding of investigators to group allocation was not performed. Most expanded thyroid clonotypes (frequency above 0.001) were also detected in blood, a finding suggesting that blood repertoires may reflect thyroid immune responses.

Amplification of TCR beta CDR3 regions was carried out from RNA transcripts. A first-round RT-PCR of the TCR CDR3 used the HTBI primer set with the Qiagen OneStep RT-PCR kit. Libraries were constructed in a second round of multiplex PCR, after which size selection and purification were performed. Libraries were sequenced paired-end with 100 bp reads on an Illumina HiSeq2000. In the paper's pipeline: Raw data were processed with SOAPnuke, discarding reads with adapters, uncalled bases, mean Phred below 15, or no exact constant-primer or identifier match. COPE v1.2.5 was used to merge high-quality paired reads, and clonotypes were defined as unique nucleotide sequences. MiTCR v1.1 was used to align clonotypes to the IMGT TRBV, TRBD and TRBJ reference segments. The analysis included only V-J combinations with a frequency above 0.0001, which together covered about 99% of the repertoires. A TCS score was defined as the ratio between F50 (clonal expansion) and ExV (chaos), using BLOSUM62-based TCRdist between CDR3 peptides within each V-J. Welch's t-statistics and random forest reduced fewer than 550 V-J features to roughly 13, which were used in a naive Bayes classifier (R e1071). TCRdb trimmed the raw reads at Q25, called clones with MiXCR and kept productive beta chains. CDR3 protein duplicates are merged, each entry listing the most common genes and DNA. TCRdb, not the authors, supplied the V and J calls. This sample comprises 490,000 or so distinct CDR3 sequences, about 22% of them detected only once. Together, the top ten hold approximately 49% of the sample.

In regard to this clonotype: Which antigen it targets is not known. No much larger clonotype is one base removed from it; base qualities were not supplied.

In the ophthalmopathy patients, disease was moderately to severely active, with a Clinical Activity Score of 3 or more, a NOSPECS grade of 4 or more, and a duration of less than 3 months. Exclusion was applied to patients with uncontrolled infections, other autoimmune diseases, pregnancy or lactation. Diagnoses were established on the basis of clinical symptoms, serum thyroxine and TRAb, thyroid ultrasound, and orbital computed tomography. Ficoll-Paque density gradient centrifugation was used to isolate PBMCs from about 10 ml of fresh peripheral blood. Total RNA was extracted using Trizol reagent, and RNA quality was assessed on an Agilent 2100 Bioanalyzer. The source material was blood. The TCR was taken from a woman in her 70s with Graves' ophthalmopathy.

CDR3 region: CSVDRGSGTEAFF. Here is the DNA: TGCAGCGTTGATAGGGGGTCGGGCACTGAAGCTTTCTTT. The V and J genes are TRBV29-1 and TRBJ1-1; possibly the D gene is TRBD1, per 6 matching bases. The germline V gene yields SQVTM for CDR1 and ANQGSEA for CDR2. V was cut back by 3 bases and J by 4 bases, leaving a gap of 12 bases between them. The CDR3 holds 13 amino acids from the cysteine to the phenylalanine. Only the CDR3 region is kept as DNA, spanning 39 bases read in frame from base 1. The reference TRBV29-1 and TRBJ1-1 proteins fill in what lies around the CDR3, so the full variable domain reads SAVISQKPSRDICQRGTSLTIQCQVDSQVTMMFWYRQQPGQSLTLIATANQGSEATYESGFVIDKFPISRPNLTFSTLTVSNMSPEDSSIYLCSVDRGSGTEAFFGQGTRLTVV.